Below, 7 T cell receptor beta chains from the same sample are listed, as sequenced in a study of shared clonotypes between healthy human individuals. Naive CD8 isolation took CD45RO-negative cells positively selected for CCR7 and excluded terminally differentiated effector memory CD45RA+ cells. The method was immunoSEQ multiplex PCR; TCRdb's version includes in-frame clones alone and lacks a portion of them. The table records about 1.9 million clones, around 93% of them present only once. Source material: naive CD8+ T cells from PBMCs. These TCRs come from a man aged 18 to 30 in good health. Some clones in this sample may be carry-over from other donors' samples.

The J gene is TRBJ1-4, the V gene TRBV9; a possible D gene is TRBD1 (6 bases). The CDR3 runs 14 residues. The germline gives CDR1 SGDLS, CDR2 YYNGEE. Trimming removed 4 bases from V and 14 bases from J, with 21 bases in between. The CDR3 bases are TGTGCCAGCAGCCCGGGGAGGGGGTCCTTTTTGCTGTTTTTT. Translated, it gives CASSPGRGSFLLFF.

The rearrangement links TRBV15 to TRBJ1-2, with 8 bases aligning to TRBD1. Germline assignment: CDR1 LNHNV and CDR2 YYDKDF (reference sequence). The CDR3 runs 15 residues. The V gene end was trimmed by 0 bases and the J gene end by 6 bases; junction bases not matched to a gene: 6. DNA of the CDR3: TGTGCCACCAGCAGAGACGACAGGGGATCCCATGGCTACACCTTC. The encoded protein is CATSRDDRGSHGYTF.

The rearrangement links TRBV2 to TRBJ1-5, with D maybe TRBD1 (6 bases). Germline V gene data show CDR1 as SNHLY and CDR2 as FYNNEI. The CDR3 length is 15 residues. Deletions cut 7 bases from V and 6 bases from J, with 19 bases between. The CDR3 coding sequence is TGTGCCAGCAACCGGGACACAGTCGGAATTCAGCCCCAGCATTTT. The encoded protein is CASNRDTVGIQPQHF.

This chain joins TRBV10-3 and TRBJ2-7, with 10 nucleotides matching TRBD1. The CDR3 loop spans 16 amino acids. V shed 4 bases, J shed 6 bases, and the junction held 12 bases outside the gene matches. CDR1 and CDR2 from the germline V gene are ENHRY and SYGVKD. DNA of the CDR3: TGTGCCATCAGTGGCCTTTGGACAGGGGGTAGAGGCGAGCAGTACTTC. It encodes CAISGLWTGGRGEQYF.

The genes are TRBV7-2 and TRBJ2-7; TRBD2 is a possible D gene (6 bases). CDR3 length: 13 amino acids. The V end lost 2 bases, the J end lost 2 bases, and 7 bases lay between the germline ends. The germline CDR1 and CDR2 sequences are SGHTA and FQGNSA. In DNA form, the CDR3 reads TGTGCCAGCAGCTTAAGCGGGCCCTACGAGCAGTACTTC. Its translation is CASSLSGPYEQYF.

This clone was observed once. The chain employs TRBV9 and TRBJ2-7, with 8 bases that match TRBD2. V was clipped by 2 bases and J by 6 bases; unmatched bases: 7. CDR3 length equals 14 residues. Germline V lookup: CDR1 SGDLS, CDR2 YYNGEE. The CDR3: CASSVSGNAGEQYF. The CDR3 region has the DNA TGTGCCAGCAGCGTTAGCGGGAATGCTGGCGAGCAGTACTTC.

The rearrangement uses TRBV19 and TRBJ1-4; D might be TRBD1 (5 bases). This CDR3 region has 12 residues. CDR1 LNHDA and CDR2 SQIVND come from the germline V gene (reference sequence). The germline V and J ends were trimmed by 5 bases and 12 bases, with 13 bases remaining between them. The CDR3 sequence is CASSPGVGELFF. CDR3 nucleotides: TGTGCCAGTAGTCCAGGTGTAGGGGAACTGTTTTTT.